The 25 T cell receptor beta chains below were found in one sample sequenced in a study of control samples from healthy donors and cancer patients. Sequencing was performed with immunoSEQ multiplex PCR; in TCRdb, only in-frame clones are kept and a portion is missing. The repertoire includes about 150,000 clones, roughly 93% of them detected once, and 5.8% sits in the top ten. Sequencing was done on a sample of blood. The receptors come from a man between 18 and 29 years old in good health.

The CDR3 DNA reads as TGTGCCATCAGTGATTCAACTCGGGATGAAAAACTGTTTTTT. The encoded protein is CAISDSTRDEKLFF. The V and J genes are TRBV10-3 and TRBJ1-4, with D hard to call. Germline V gene sequence: CDR1 ENHRY, CDR2 SYGVKD. The CDR3 extends over 14 amino acids. V was trimmed by 3 bases and J by 6 bases, leaving 11 bases between them.

The chain joins TRBV5-4 to TRBJ2-1; TRBD2 aligns across 13 bases. Germline loops: CDR1 SGHNT, CDR2 YYREEE (reference sequence). This CDR3 region has 16 residues. J gave up 3 bases and V 4 bases, and 4 bases lay outside the gene matches. CDR3 bases: TGTGCCAGCAGCCCCGGGACTAGCGGGGACTACAATGAGCAGTTCTTC. Translation: CASSPGTSGDYNEQFF.

The gene calls are TRBV7-2 and TRBJ1-2, with D maybe TRBD1 (5 bases). Trimming left V 6 bases short and J 4 bases short, with 21 bases between. In germline, CDR1 is SGHTA, CDR2 FQGNSA. The CDR3 has 16 amino acids. The CDR3 protein is CASSLAGSRLGYGYTF. The CDR3 coding sequence is TGTGCCAGCAGTCTAGCAGGGTCTAGGTTAGGCTATGGCTACACCTTC.

The chain recombines TRBV25-1 with TRBJ1-6; no reliable D call. Trimming pared 3 bases from V and 8 bases from J, leaving 17 bases between. CDR3 length: 16 amino acids. The germline V gene has CDR1 MGHDK and CDR2 SYGVNS. CDR3 sequence (DNA): TGTGCCAGCAGTGATTTTGTGAGAAGGGAGGATTCACCCCTCCACTTT. Translated: CASSDFVRREDSPLHF.

This clone was picked up one time. V and J are TRBV19 and TRBJ1-2; weak D call: TRBD1 (6 bases). Trimming left V 3 bases short and J 8 bases short, with 28 bases between. Germline values: CDR1 LNHDA, CDR2 SQIVND (reference sequence). The CDR3 has 18 residues. Written as DNA, the CDR3 is TGTGCCAGTAGTATTAATGTCACAGGGTTGATTTTTTTTGAGGGCTACACCTTC. Amino acids: CASSINVTGLIFFEGYTF.

The chain carries TRBV18 and TRBJ1-5; the D gene is possibly TRBD1 (5 bases). The germline CDR1 and CDR2 sequences are KGHSH and LQKENI. The germline V and J ends were trimmed by 3 bases and 7 bases, with 16 bases remaining between them. The CDR3 contains 15 residues. CDR3 nucleotide sequence: TGTGCCAGCTCACCTTCAGGGCTTCGAATCCAGCCCCAGCATTTT. Translation: CASSPSGLRIQPQHF. The full variable domain, rest sourced from reference TRBV18 and TRBJ1-5, is NAGVMQNPRHLVRRRGQEARLRCSPMKGHSHVYWYRQLPEEGLKFMVYLQKENIIDESGMPKERFSAEFPKEGPSILRIQQVVRGDSAAYFCASSPSGLRIQPQHFGDGTRLSIL.

This chain uses TRBV2 with TRBJ1-4; tentatively, D is TRBD1 (5 bases). The CDR3 covers 15 residues. The V and J ends lost 5 bases and 8 bases respectively, with 18 bases between them. Germline CDR1 is SNHLY and CDR2 is FYNNEI. The CDR3 protein is CASSLDSHMVEKLFF. Written as DNA, the CDR3 is TGTGCCAGCAGTCTAGACAGTCATATGGTCGAAAAACTGTTTTTT.

The rearrangement uses TRBV3-1 (or the pseudogene TRBV3-2) and TRBJ1-1; D unresolved. Germline CDR1 is LGHDT and CDR2 is YNNKEL (reference sequence). The length of the CDR3 is 13 residues. Deletions cut 2 bases from V and 8 bases from J, with 12 bases between. This CDR3 is CASSQFVPPEAFF. The DNA for the CDR3 is TGTGCCAGCAGCCAATTCGTCCCCCCGGAAGCTTTCTTT.

V is TRBV7-5 and J is TRBJ2-7; the DNA was not compared with TRBD2, the D call given in the table. TRBV7-5 is a documented pseudogene. The CDR3 totals 13 residues. CDR3 amino acids: CARSRGGGNEQYF. DNA for the CDR3: TGTGCCAGAAGCCGGGGAGGGGGAAACGAGCAGTACTTC.

The CDR3 DNA follows: TGTGCCAGCAGGTTAATACCGGGACAGGACCTCTACGAGCAGTACTTC. Its translation is CASRLIPGQDLYEQYF. The J gene is TRBJ2-7, the V gene TRBV5-5; TRBD1 aligns across 8 bases. CDR1 and CDR2 (germline): SGHKS, YYEKEE (reference sequence). V trimming: 5 bases; J trimming: 3 bases; junction bases outside the gene matches: 13. This CDR3 is built from 16 residues. The full variable domain, with the rest looked up from reference TRBV5-5 and TRBJ2-7, is DAGVTQSPTHLIKTRGQQVTLRCSPISGHKSVSWYQQVLGQGPQFIFQYYEKEERGRGNFPDRFSARQFPNYSSELNVNALLLGDSALYLCASRLIPGQDLYEQYFGPGTRLTVT.

This clone was recorded a few times. The genes are TRBV27 and TRBJ2-5; D not certain. The CDR3 consists of 13 residues. Germline CDR1 MNHEY, CDR2 SMNVEV (reference sequence). V lost 3 bases and J 5 bases, leaving 10 bases between the germline ends. In DNA, the CDR3 is TGTGCCAGCAGTTTTGGTCCGGCGGAGACCCAGTACTTC. This gives the protein CASSFGPAETQYF.

V gene TRBV6-5 combines with J gene TRBJ1-6; D is unclear. CDR1 and CDR2 (germline): MNHEY, SVGAGI. The V end lost 6 bases, the J end lost 15 bases, and 15 bases lay between the germline ends. The CDR3 spans 12 residues. The CDR3 bases are TGTGCCAGCAGCCCCCGGGTATCCGTCCTCCACTTT. Translation: CASSPRVSVLHF.

This chain uses TRBV10-3 with TRBJ2-3, with 9 bases identical to TRBD1. Per germline, CDR1 ENHRY and CDR2 SYGVKD. Unmatched junction bases numbered 0, after V lost 4 bases and J lost 1 base. This CDR3 has 14 residues. CDR3 nucleotide sequence: TGTGCCATCAGTGGGGACAGGGGCACAGATACGCAGTATTTT. This sequence encodes CAISGDRGTDTQYF.

V gene TRBV29-1 combines with J gene TRBJ1-1; D remains unclear. Germline V gives CDR1 SQVTM, CDR2 ANQGSEA. CDR3 size: 12 residues. V gave up 5 bases and J gave up 1 base, with 8 bases separating them. CDR3 bases: TGCAGCGTTCCCATGTCGAACACTGAAGCTTTCTTT. Its translation is CSVPMSNTEAFF.

The chain recombines TRBV28 with TRBJ1-1, with TRBD1 matching 7 bases. The V gene's germline CDR1 is MDHEN and CDR2 SYDVKM. The V and J ends lost 6 bases and 7 bases, in that order; junction bases with no gene match: 5. This CDR3 is built from 12 residues. CDR3: CASSSGQFEAFF. The DNA of the CDR3 is TGTGCCAGCAGCTCGGGACAGTTTGAAGCTTTCTTT.

This sequence joins TRBV28 and TRBJ1-2; D call uncertain. V was shortened by 5 bases and J by 10 bases, with 8 bases between the two germline ends. Germline V gene sequence: CDR1 MDHEN, CDR2 SYDVKM. This CDR3 has 10 residues. In DNA form, the CDR3 reads TGTGCCAGCAGTAAGTTTGTCTACACCTTC. Encoded protein: CASSKFVYTF.

Details on this clone: One junction end does not reproduce the germline sequence, and a read error may be involved. The chain recombines TRBV7-7 with TRBJ2-3; D may be TRBD2 (5 bases). Germline values: CDR1 SSHAT, CDR2 FNYEAQ (reference sequence). This CDR3 contains 15 residues. In nucleotides, the CDR3 is TGTGCTAGCAGCTTATCGGCGGGCAGGTCAGATACGCAGTATTTT. The encoded protein is CASSLSAGRSDTQYF.

V and J are TRBV19 and TRBJ1-1, with TRBD1 matching over 9 bases. Germline values: CDR1 LNHDA, CDR2 SQIVND (reference sequence). V was pared by 7 bases and J by 5 bases, with 11 bases of the junction left unmatched. CDR3 length: 15 amino acids. CDR3 region: CASTKLRDRVTEAFF. The CDR3 region has the DNA TGTGCCAGTACCAAACTCCGGGACAGGGTAACTGAAGCTTTCTTT.

V is TRBV18 and J is TRBJ2-4, with 8 positions matching TRBD1. This CDR3 is built from 14 residues. CDR1 and CDR2 (germline): KGHSH, LQKENI. V dropped 4 bases and J dropped 5; count of bases not matched to a gene: 4. The CDR3 region has the DNA TGTGCCAGCTCACTCGGACAGGGTCAAAACATTCAGTACTTC. This encodes CASSLGQGQNIQYF.

As to this clone: Other nucleotide sequences from this sample produce the same CDR3. The chain has TRBV7-8 and TRBJ2-3; D is uncertain. The germline V gene has CDR1 SGHVS and CDR2 FQNEAQ. This CDR3 comprises 16 residues. V gave up 0 bases and J gave up 3 bases, with 13 bases separating them. This CDR3 is CASSLAQGLATDTQYF. Here the CDR3 DNA reads TGTGCCAGCAGCTTAGCGCAAGGCTTAGCAACAGATACGCAGTATTTT.

The V call is TRBV7-8, the J call TRBJ1-2; 9 nucleotides agree with TRBD1. CDR3 length equals 19 residues. Trimming at V came to 0 bases and at J to 3 bases, leaving 14 bases not matched to a gene. Germline lookup yields CDR1 SGHVS and CDR2 FQNEAQ. The CDR3 bases are TGTGCCAGCAGCTTAGCTCGGGGACAGGGATATATTCCCTACTATGGCTACACCTTC. This sequence encodes CASSLARGQGYIPYYGYTF. Complete variable domain (other parts from reference TRBV7-8 and TRBJ1-2): GAGVSQSPRYKVAKRGQDVALRCDPISGHVSLFWYQQALGQGPEFLTYFQNEAQLDKSGLPSDRFFAERPEGSVSTLKIQRTQQEDSAVYLCASSLARGQGYIPYYGYTFGSGTRLTVV.

The J gene is TRBJ2-7, the V gene TRBV10-1; 9 nucleotides agree with TRBD1. The CDR3 is 14 residues long. The J segment lost 4 bases and the V segment lost 5 bases, leaving 6 bases of the junction unmatched. Germline V gene sequence: CDR1 WNHNN, CDR2 SYGVQD (reference sequence). CDR3 sequence reads: CASSRDRVGYEQYF. CDR3 DNA: TGCGCCAGCAGTCGGGACAGGGTGGGGTACGAGCAGTACTTC.

This sequence joins TRBV7-6 and TRBJ1-1, with a possible D match to TRBD1 (5 bases). This CDR3 is 15 amino acids long. Germline CDR1 SGHVS, CDR2 FNYEAQ. Trimming removed 1 base at V and 5 bases at J, with 14 bases between. The CDR3: CASSLEWNGGTEAFF. DNA of the CDR3: TGTGCCAGCAGCTTAGAGTGGAATGGGGGTACTGAAGCTTTCTTT.

The gene calls are TRBV3-1 (or the pseudogene TRBV3-2) and TRBJ2-1; D unclear. This CDR3 spans 15 amino acids. V shed 0 bases and J shed 8 bases, with 14 bases lying between them. Looked up from germline, CDR1 is LGHDT and CDR2 is YNNKEL (reference sequence). In DNA form, the CDR3 reads TGTGCCAGCAGCCAAGATCCGCGCCGACGGGATGAGCAGTTCTTC. It is translated as CASSQDPRRRDEQFF.

This chain links TRBV29-1 with TRBJ1-1; no reliable D call. Trimming stripped 4 bases from V and 3 bases from J, with 18 bases between. CDR3 length equals 15 residues. CDR1 and CDR2 from the germline V gene are SQVTM and ANQGSEA. The CDR3 loop is CSVVFLAHSDTEAFF. CDR3 nucleotide sequence: TGCAGCGTTGTGTTTCTCGCTCACTCGGACACTGAAGCTTTCTTT. Looking up the rest from reference TRBV29-1 and TRBJ1-1 gives the full variable domain: SAVISQKPSRDICQRGTSLTIQCQVDSQVTMMFWYRQQPGQSLTLIATANQGSEATYESGFVIDKFPISRPNLTFSTLTVSNMSPEDSSIYLCSVVFLAHSDTEAFFGQGTRLTVV.